The rows below give T cell receptor beta chains drawn from one sample of a study of T-cell reconstitution after alpha-beta-depleted transplantation in children. MiXCR was run by TCRdb on the PCR reads, yielding one entry per CDR3 protein. This repertoire shows tens of thousands of distinct CDR3 sequences, 52% found once; its top ten account for more than 30%. Sequencing used peripheral blood, obtained before TCRalphabeta/CD19-depleted stem cell transplant. These receptors all stem from a boy younger than two with SCID, due to receive a stem cell transplant. The CDR3 runs from the conserved cysteine through the conserved F or W. D genes are given only for firm matches. A row's size may be missing; if present it is once, few, many or a size class.

d_gene	abundance	v_gene	j_gene	CDR3nt	CDR3aa
.	few	TRBV27	TRBJ2-6	TGTGCCAGCCTCCCGTCTGGGGCCAACGTCCTGACTTTC	CASLPSGANVLTF
TRBD1	.	TRBV11-2	TRBJ2-7	TGTGCCAGCAGCTTAGTACTTTCGGACAGGGCCTACGAGCAGTACTTC	CASSLVLSDRAYEQYF
TRBD1	.	TRBV12-3/TRBV12-4	TRBJ2-1	TGTGCCAGCAGTTCCGGGACAGGGTTCAATGAGCAGTTCTTC	CASSSGTGFNEQFF
.	.	TRBV15	TRBJ1-5	TGTGCCACCAGCGGATTACAGGGTTGGGAACCCAATCAGCCCCAGCATTTT	CATSGLQGWEPNQPQHF
TRBD2	.	TRBV12-3/TRBV12-4	TRBJ2-3	TGTGCCAGCAGGGTAGCGGGGGGGCCGAGAGATACGCAGTATTTT	CASRVAGGPRDTQYF
.	many	TRBV20-1	TRBJ2-1	TGCAGTGCTAGAGATATTTCTGGAACTCACGACTACAATGAGCAGTTCTTC	CSARDISGTHDYNEQFF
.	.	TRBV5-1	TRBJ2-3	TGCGCCAGCAGCACGGGACTTCTCCGCACAGATACGCAGTATTTT	CASSTGLLRTDTQYF
.	few	TRBV20-1	TRBJ2-1	TGCAGTGCTAGGTGGACAGACACCGATGAGCAGTTCTTC	CSARWTDTDEQFF
TRBD2	.	TRBV12-3/TRBV12-4	TRBJ2-3	TGTGCCAGCAGTTCGACTAGCGGGGTGAGGGATACGCAGTATTTT	CASSSTSGVRDTQYF
.	few	TRBV7-9	TRBJ2-3	TGTGCCAGCAGCCCTGGGCTCGGTACAGATACGCAGTATTTT	CASSPGLGTDTQYF
.	.	TRBV11-3	TRBJ2-5	TGTGCCAGCAGCTTGCGCACCCAGTACTTC	CASSLRTQYF